This record looks at one TCR beta chain sequence and its context. The data were obtained in a study of blood T cell repertoires in COVID-19. Across the study: T cells, B-cell-depleted T cells, or PBMCs provided the cDNA or gDNA that served as material.

Measured with immunoSEQ multiplex PCR; TCRdb has only the in-frame clones, and not every one. The table records about 220,000 clones, 80% to 90% of them present only once. This TCR came from a man in his thirties or forties with active or convalescent COVID-19. The specimen was peripheral blood.

This CDR3 is CASSPDGGEKLFF. The CDR3 bases are TGTGCCAGCAGCCCCGACGGGGGAGAAAAACTGTTTTTT. J is TRBJ1-4 and V is TRBV9; the D gene is possibly TRBD1 (5 bases). CDR1 SGDLS and CDR2 YYNGEE come from the germline V gene. Trimming cost V 4 bases and J 8 bases, with 12 bases left between them. The CDR3 consists of 13 residues.